Below, one T cell receptor beta chain is given with its context. These data are taken from a study of cytomegalovirus exposure and HLA in healthy donors. V lost 2 bases and J lost 1; bases outside the gene matches: 11. The V gene's germline CDR1 is SGHRS and CDR2 YFSETQ. The CDR3 loop spans 18 amino acids. Data came from immunoSEQ multiplex PCR; TCRdb stores just in-frame clones and leaves some out. The data show roughly 150,000 clones, approximately 90% seen once. This clonotype originated in a young man in good health and CMV-seronegative. The sequencing sample was made of PBMCs. The V call is TRBV5-1, the J call TRBJ1-2; 10 bases are shared with TRBD1. Written as DNA, the CDR3 is TGCGCCAGCAGCTTTTCCGGGACAGGGGTCTCCTTTAACTATGGCTACACCTTC. Its protein is CASSFSGTGVSFNYGYTF.